This T cell receptor (beta chain) was observed in a study of blood T cell repertoires in COVID-19. About the study: The study drew acute and convalescent COVID-19 samples from the United States, Italy and Spain. Sources were T cells, B-cell-depleted T cells, or PBMCs; the material itself was cDNA or gDNA.

Original data processing: Using reference gene primer amplification, nucleated cell counts were estimated. Sequencing used immunoSEQ multiplex PCR; TCRdb keeps in-frame clones, though not all of them. From that table come the V and J calls and clone size; the DNA was used to work out D and trimming. Seen here are approximately 250,000 clones, about 88% observed once, and the top ten hold just under 1%. The CDR3 consists of 17 residues. Germline CDR1 LGHNA, CDR2 YNFKEQ. V was pared by 5 bases and J by 8 bases, with 24 bases between. The sample taken for sequencing was peripheral blood. This rearrangement joins TRBV4-2 to TRBJ2-2, with a possible D match to TRBD2 (5 bases). This clonotype was obtained from a man in his forties with acute or convalescent COVID-19. CDR3: CASSIPMFLADQGELFF. The DNA of the CDR3 is TGTGCCAGCAGCATACCTATGTTCCTAGCCGACCAAGGGGAGCTGTTTTTT.